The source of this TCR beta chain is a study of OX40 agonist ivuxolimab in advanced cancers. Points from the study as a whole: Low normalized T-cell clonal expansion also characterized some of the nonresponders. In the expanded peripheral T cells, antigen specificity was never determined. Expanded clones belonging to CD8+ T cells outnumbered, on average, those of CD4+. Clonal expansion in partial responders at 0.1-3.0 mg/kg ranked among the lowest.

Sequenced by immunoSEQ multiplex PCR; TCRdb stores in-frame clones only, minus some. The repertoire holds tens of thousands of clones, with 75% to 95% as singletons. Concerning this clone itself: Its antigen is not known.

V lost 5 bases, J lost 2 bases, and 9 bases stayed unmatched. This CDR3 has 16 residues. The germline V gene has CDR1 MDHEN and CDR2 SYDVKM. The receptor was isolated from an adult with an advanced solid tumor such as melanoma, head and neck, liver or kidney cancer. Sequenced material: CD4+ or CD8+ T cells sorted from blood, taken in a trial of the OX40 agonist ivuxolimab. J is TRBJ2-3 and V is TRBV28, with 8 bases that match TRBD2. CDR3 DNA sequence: TGTGCCAGCAGTAGCGGGAGTAGATTTCCCACAGATACGCAGTATTTT. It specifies CASSSGSRFPTDTQYF.